This entry concerns a single T cell receptor beta chain. Synthetic TCR analog templates were spiked into all PCRs individually. Using immunoSEQ multiplex PCR, the repertoire was profiled, and TCRdb retains in-frame clones only, with some absent. The profile shows under 120,000 clones, about 85% of them singletons. The data were obtained in a study of PD-L1 blockade in urothelial cancer. Study background: Each participant's history included 0 to 3 prior chemotherapy regimens. Median blood clonality was roughly 0.087, with 75,000 to 90,000 unique TCRs.

CDR3 length: 15 amino acids. Germline V CDR1 and CDR2: MNHNS, SASEGT. J lost 1 base, V lost 7 bases, and 5 bases had no gene match. The sample was PBMCs, taken around atezolizumab (anti-PD-L1) treatment. This sequence originates from a man between 45 and 60 years old with urothelial cancer. This rearrangement joins TRBV6-1 to TRBJ1-5; 9 bases agree with TRBD1. This chain's CDR3 is CASKQGATSNQPQHF. CDR3 coding DNA: TGTGCCAGCAAACAGGGGGCGACCAGCAATCAGCCCCAGCATTTT.